This T cell receptor beta chain was documented in a study of tissue T cells after allogeneic stem cell transplantation. Study in general: Enrolled prospectively were adult allogeneic hematopoietic cell transplant recipients whose graft-versus-host disease was steroid-refractory. Four unmodified and three CD34-selected T-cell-depleted grafts went to graft-versus-host disease patients.

Profiling relied on immunoSEQ multiplex PCR, and the TCRdb table lists in-frame clones only, not all of them. The table shows 28,000 or so clones, with roughly nine tenths occurring only once. A remark on this clone: Antigen: not known.

Study results and limitations: In patients and mice, blood and spleen missed much of tissue repertoire.

CDR3 length equals 16 residues. J gave up 1 base and V 1 base, and 5 bases lay outside the gene matches. The germline gives CDR1 MGHRA, CDR2 YSYEKL. The V gene is TRBV4-1, the J gene TRBJ2-7; 9 nucleotides line up with TRBD1. The source was blood, collected before transplantation. The sequence came from a male donor older than 55 who later had graft-versus-host disease after an allogeneic stem cell transplant. In DNA, the CDR3 is TGCGCCAGCAGCCAAGGAACAGGGGGCCCTTCCTACGAGCAGTACTTC. Protein product: CASSQGTGGPSYEQYF.